These 18 T cell receptor beta chains were all obtained from the same sample, sequenced in a study of CD8 T cells in Susac syndrome. It was with random hexamers that roughly 0.45 to 1 ug RNA was reverse transcribed. One entry per CDR3 protein, called by TCRdb with MiXCR from the immunoSEQ multiplex PCR reads. The data hold around 150,000 distinct CDR3 sequences, with 85% to 95% observed a single time. Sequenced input: CD8+ T cells from PBMCs. These TCRs come from a human donor with Susac syndrome.

CDR3: CASSIAGGTNQPQHF. In DNA form, the CDR3 reads TGTGCCAGTAGTATTGCAGGGGGGACAAATCAGCCCCAGCATTTT. V and J are TRBV19 and TRBJ1-5; 7 bases agree with TRBD1. This CDR3 is 15 amino acids long. Germline lookup yields CDR1 LNHDA and CDR2 SQIVND (reference sequence). The V gene end was trimmed by 3 bases and the J gene end by 4 bases; junction bases not matched to a gene: 6.

The chain has TRBV11-3 and TRBJ2-7, with TRBD2 matching over 7 bases. V lost 2 bases, J lost 2 bases, and 3 bases stayed unmatched. Looked up from germline, CDR1 is SGHNT and CDR2 is YENEEA. This CDR3 spans 14 amino acids. CDR3 nucleotide sequence: TGTGCCAGCAGCTTATCAGGACTAGCCTACGAGCAGTACTTC. Translated: CASSLSGLAYEQYF.

V usage is TRBV19 and J usage is TRBJ2-7, with 10 bases that match TRBD1. Germline loops: CDR1 LNHDA, CDR2 SQIVND (reference sequence). The CDR3 is 14 residues long. The J segment lost 4 bases and the V segment lost 8 bases, leaving 8 bases of the junction unmatched. The CDR3 loop reads CASAPGQGLYEQYF. The CDR3 DNA is TGTGCCAGTGCTCCGGGACAGGGGCTGTACGAGCAGTACTTC. The entire variable domain, with the rest obtained from reference TRBV19 and TRBJ2-7, is as follows: DGGITQSPKYLFRKEGQNVTLSCEQNLNHDAMYWYRQDPGQGLRLIYYSQIVNDFQKGDIAEGYSVSREKKESFPLTVTSAQKNPTAFYLCASAPGQGLYEQYFGPGTRLTVT.

The J gene is TRBJ1-1, the V gene TRBV28; D unclear. This CDR3 has 11 amino acids. The germline gives CDR1 MDHEN, CDR2 SYDVKM. Trimming pared 3 bases from V and 7 bases from J, leaving 6 bases between. CDR3 in amino acids: CASSFFGEAFF. In DNA form, the CDR3 reads TGTGCCAGCAGTTTCTTTGGTGAAGCTTTCTTT. The complete variable domain, with remaining parts taken from reference TRBV28 and TRBJ1-1, reads DVKVTQSSRYLVKRTGEKVFLECVQDMDHENMFWYRQDPGLGLRLIYFSYDVKMKEKGDIPEGYSVSREKKERFSLILESASTNQTSMYLCASSFFGEAFFGQGTRLTVV.

The chain employs TRBV5-4 and TRBJ2-5; D ambiguous. V dropped 2 bases and J dropped 2 bases, with 4 bases sitting between them. The CDR3 runs to 12 residues. Germline values: CDR1 SGHNT, CDR2 YYREEE (reference sequence). The CDR3: CASSFHQETQYF. The CDR3, as DNA: TGTGCCAGCAGCTTTCATCAAGAGACCCAGTACTTC.

There are a few counts of this clonotype. This chain links TRBV7-9 with TRBJ2-1; TRBD2 might be the D (5 bases). With 5 bases removed from V and 0 bases from J, the gap between germline ends came to 11 bases. Germline assignment: CDR1 SEHNR and CDR2 FQNEAQ (reference sequence). The CDR3 spans 15 residues. For the CDR3, the DNA is TGTGCCAGCAGCCTTAGCGAGAGCTCCTACAATGAGCAGTTCTTC. It codes for CASSLSESSYNEQFF.

The chain links TRBV3-1 to TRBJ2-1; D not certain. The CDR3 sequence is 12 residues long. The germline V gene has CDR1 LGHDT and CDR2 YNNKEL (reference sequence). Trimming took 0 bases from V and 6 from J, leaving 3 bases between them. CDR3 nucleotides: TGTGCCAGCAGCCAAGAGAGCAATGAGCAGTTCTTC. Protein sequence: CASSQESNEQFF.

This clonotype is a singleton in its sample. The chain joins TRBV15 to TRBJ2-1, with 8 nucleotides matching TRBD2. The junction had 11 bases not matched to a gene; V was cut back by 11 bases and J by 2 bases. Germline CDR1 reads LNHNV; CDR2 reads YYDKDF (reference sequence). The CDR3 contains 15 residues. The CDR3 nucleotides read TGTGCCTCATCACGGGAGGGTAGCACCTACAATGAGCAGTTCTTC. Amino acids: CASSREGSTYNEQFF.

The chain recombines TRBV2 with TRBJ2-4; D gene uncertain. The V gene's germline CDR1 is SNHLY and CDR2 FYNNEI. V was trimmed by 7 bases and J by 2 bases, leaving 9 bases between them. This CDR3 region has 13 residues. Written as DNA, the CDR3 is TGTGCCAGCATAGAAGCAACCAAAAACATTCAGTACTTC. It is translated as CASIEATKNIQYF. Looking up the rest from reference TRBV2 and TRBJ2-4 gives the full variable domain: EPEVTQTPSHQVTQMGQEVILRCVPISNHLYFYWYRQILGQKVEFLVSFYNNEISEKSEIFDDQFSVERPDGSNFTLKIRSTKLEDSAMYFCASIEATKNIQYFGAGTRLSVL.

CDR3 sequence reads: CASTYSLTGWTEAFF. The CDR3, as DNA: TGTGCCAGCACCTATTCCCTGACAGGGTGGACTGAAGCTTTCTTT. The V gene is TRBV6-5, the J gene TRBJ1-1, with 7 bases aligning to TRBD1. Germline CDR1 and CDR2: MNHEY and SVGAGI. The CDR3 is made up of 15 amino acids. V shed 7 bases, J shed 5 bases, and the junction held 13 bases outside the gene matches.

The chain has TRBV15 and TRBJ2-5; TRBD1 matches at 7 bases. After removal of 0 bases from V and 3 bases from J, the junction contained 7 bases not matched to a gene. Germline lookup yields CDR1 LNHNV and CDR2 YYDKDF (reference sequence). The CDR3 has 16 amino acids. In DNA, the CDR3 is TGTGCCACCAGCAGAGAATTGACAGGGTTTGAAGAGACCCAGTACTTC. It encodes CATSRELTGFEETQYF.

The chain carries TRBV3-1 and TRBJ2-1; no reliable D call. This CDR3 region has 14 residues. CDR1 is LGHDT, CDR2 YNNKEL, per germline (reference sequence). V shed 4 bases and J shed 5 bases, with 12 bases lying between them. CDR3 amino acids: CASSLGSPDNEQFF. Written as DNA, the CDR3 is TGTGCCAGCAGCCTCGGTAGCCCCGACAATGAGCAGTTCTTC.

This sequence joins TRBV29-1 and TRBJ2-5; TRBD2 aligns across 13 bases. The CDR3 totals 15 residues. V gave up 8 bases and J gave up 5 bases; unmatched junction bases: 11. Looked up from germline, CDR1 is SQVTM and CDR2 is ANQGSEA. The CDR3 reads CSSGLAGHLRETQYF. The CDR3 region has the DNA TGCAGCTCGGGACTAGCGGGACATCTCCGGGAGACCCAGTACTTC.

The chain joins TRBV11-2 to TRBJ1-5, with 9 bases that match TRBD1. Germline-derived CDR1 and CDR2 are SGHAT and FQNNGV. This CDR3 spans 14 amino acids. V lost 5 bases and J lost 8; bases outside the gene matches: 7. The CDR3 nucleotides read TGTGCCAGCAGCCCCGGACAGGGGCAAAAGCCCCAGCATTTT. Protein product: CASSPGQGQKPQHF.

The J gene is TRBJ1-2, the V gene TRBV29-1; 10 nucleotides match TRBD1. Losses at the gene ends were 2 bases for V and 6 bases for J; bases not matched to a gene: 12. Germline V gene sequence: CDR1 SQVTM, CDR2 ANQGSEA. The CDR3 length is 16 residues. The DNA for the CDR3 is TGCAGCGTTGAACTAGAGACAGGGGGCTCTCAAAATGGCTACACCTTC. Translating it yields CSVELETGGSQNGYTF.

The V gene is TRBV2, the J gene TRBJ2-5; TRBD2 agrees at 7 bases. The ends lost 8 bases at V and 4 bases at J; junction bases unmatched: 7. This CDR3 is built from 13 residues. Germline CDR1 SNHLY, CDR2 FYNNEI. The CDR3 DNA follows: TGTGCCAGCTGCAAGCGGGACGGAGAGACCCAGTACTTC. It codes for CASCKRDGETQYF.

The J gene is TRBJ2-7, the V gene TRBV28, with a weak D call TRBD2 (6 bases). CDR1 MDHEN and CDR2 SYDVKM come from the germline V gene. This CDR3 has 14 amino acids. The germline V and J ends were trimmed by 4 bases and 4 bases, with 14 bases remaining between them. The CDR3 DNA sequence: TGTGCCAGCAGTTACGGGAGTGCTTTTTACGAGCAGTACTTC. Translated: CASSYGSAFYEQYF.

This chain connects TRBV27 to TRBJ2-7; TRBD2 matches 9 bases. V shed 4 bases, J shed 2 bases, and the junction held 6 bases outside the gene matches. The CDR3 is 15 residues long. Germline CDR1 is MNHEY and CDR2 is SMNVEV (reference sequence). The CDR3 DNA is TGTGCCAGCAGTTGGGGGCCTAGCGGGACCTACGAGCAGTACTTC. Its protein product is CASSWGPSGTYEQYF.